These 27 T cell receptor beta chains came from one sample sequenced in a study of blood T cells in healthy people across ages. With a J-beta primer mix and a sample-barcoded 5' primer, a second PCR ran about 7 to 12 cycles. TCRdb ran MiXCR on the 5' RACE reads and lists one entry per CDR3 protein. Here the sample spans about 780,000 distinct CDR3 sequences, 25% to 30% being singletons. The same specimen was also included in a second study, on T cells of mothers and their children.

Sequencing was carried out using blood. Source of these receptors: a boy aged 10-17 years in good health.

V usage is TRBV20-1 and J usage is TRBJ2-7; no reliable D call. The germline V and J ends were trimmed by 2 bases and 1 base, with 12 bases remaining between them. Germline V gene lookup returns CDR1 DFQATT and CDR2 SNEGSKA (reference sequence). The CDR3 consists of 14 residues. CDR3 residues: CSARPDKGSYEQYF. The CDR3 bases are TGCAGTGCTAGACCTGACAAAGGATCCTACGAGCAGTACTTC.

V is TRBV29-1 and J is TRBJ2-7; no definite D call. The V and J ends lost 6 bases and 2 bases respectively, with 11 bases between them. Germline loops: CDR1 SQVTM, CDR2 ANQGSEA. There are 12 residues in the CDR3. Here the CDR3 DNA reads TGCAGCGTCGTCACCCTCACCTACGAGCAGTACTTC. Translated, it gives CSVVTLTYEQYF.

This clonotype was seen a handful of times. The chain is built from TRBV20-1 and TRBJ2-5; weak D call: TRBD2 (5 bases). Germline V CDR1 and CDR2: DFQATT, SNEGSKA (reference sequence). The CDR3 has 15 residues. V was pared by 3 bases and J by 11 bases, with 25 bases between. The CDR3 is CSASGLGDPQVAQYF. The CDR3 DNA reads TGCAGTGCTAGTGGTCTCGGCGACCCCCAGGTAGCGCAGTACTTC.

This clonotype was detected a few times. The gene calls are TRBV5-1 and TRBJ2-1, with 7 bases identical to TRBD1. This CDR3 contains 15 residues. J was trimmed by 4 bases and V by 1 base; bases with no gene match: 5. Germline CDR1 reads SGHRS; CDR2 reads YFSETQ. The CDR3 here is CASSLTGVGYNEQFF. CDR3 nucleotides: TGCGCCAGCAGCTTGACAGGGGTGGGATACAATGAGCAGTTCTTC.

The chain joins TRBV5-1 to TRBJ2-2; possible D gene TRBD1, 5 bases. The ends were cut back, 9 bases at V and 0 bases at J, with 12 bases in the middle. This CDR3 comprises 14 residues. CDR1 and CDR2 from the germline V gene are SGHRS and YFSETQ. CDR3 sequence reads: CATRALSNTGELFF. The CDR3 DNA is TGCGCCACCAGGGCTCTCTCGAACACCGGGGAGCTGTTTTTT. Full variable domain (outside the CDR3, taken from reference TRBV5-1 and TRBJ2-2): KAGVTQTPRYLIKTRGQQVTLSCSPISGHRSVSWYQQTPGQGLQFLFEYFSETQRNKGNFPGRFSGRQFSNSRSEMNVSTLELGDSALYLCATRALSNTGELFFGEGSRLTVL.

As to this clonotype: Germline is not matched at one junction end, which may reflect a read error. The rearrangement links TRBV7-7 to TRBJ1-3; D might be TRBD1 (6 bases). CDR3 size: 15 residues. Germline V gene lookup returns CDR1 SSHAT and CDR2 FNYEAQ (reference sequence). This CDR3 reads CASSPNREVGNTIYF. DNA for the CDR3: TGTGCTAGCAGCCCGAACAGGGAGGTCGGAAACACTATATATTTT.

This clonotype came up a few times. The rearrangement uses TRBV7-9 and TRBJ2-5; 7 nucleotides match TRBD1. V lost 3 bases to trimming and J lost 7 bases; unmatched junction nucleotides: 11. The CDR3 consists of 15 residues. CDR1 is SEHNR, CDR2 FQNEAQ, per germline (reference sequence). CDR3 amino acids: CASSFLGQAIGTQYF. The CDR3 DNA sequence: TGTGCCAGCAGCTTTCTAGGACAGGCGATTGGGACCCAGTACTTC. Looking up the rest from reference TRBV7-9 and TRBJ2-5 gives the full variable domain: DTGVSQNPRHKITKRGQNVTFRCDPISEHNRLYWYRQTLGQGPEFLTYFQNEAQLEKSRLLSDRFSAERPKGSFSTLEIQRTEQGDSAMYLCASSFLGQAIGTQYFGPGTRLLVL.

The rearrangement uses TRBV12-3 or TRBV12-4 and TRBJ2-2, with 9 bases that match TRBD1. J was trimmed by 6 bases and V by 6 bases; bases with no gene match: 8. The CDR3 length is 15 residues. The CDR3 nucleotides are TGTGCCAGCAGCCGGTGGACAGGGGCCCCCGGGGAGCTGTTTTTT. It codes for CASSRWTGAPGELFF.

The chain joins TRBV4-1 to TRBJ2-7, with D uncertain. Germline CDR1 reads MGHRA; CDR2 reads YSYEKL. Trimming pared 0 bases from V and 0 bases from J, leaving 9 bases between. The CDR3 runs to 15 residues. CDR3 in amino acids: CASSQDSPTSYEQYF. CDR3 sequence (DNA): TGCGCCAGCAGCCAAGACAGTCCAACCTCCTACGAGCAGTACTTC.

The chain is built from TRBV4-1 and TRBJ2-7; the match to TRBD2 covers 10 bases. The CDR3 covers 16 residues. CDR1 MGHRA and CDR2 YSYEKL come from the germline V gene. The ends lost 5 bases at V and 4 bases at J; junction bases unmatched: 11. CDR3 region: CASSYARAGGLYEQYF. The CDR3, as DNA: TGCGCCAGCAGCTATGCACGAGCGGGAGGGTTGTACGAGCAGTACTTC.

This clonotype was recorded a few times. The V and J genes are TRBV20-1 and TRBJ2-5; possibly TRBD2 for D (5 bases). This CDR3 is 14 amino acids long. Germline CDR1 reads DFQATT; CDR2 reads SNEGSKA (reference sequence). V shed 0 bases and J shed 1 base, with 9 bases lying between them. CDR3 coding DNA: TGCAGTGCTAGAGAAGCTCTAGCCCAAGAGACCCAGTACTTC. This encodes CSAREALAQETQYF.

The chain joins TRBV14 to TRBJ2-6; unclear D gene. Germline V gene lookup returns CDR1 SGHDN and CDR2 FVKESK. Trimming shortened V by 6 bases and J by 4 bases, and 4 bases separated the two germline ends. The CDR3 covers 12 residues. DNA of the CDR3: TGTGCCAGCAGTTGGGGGGCCAACGTCCTGACTTTC. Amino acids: CASSWGANVLTF.

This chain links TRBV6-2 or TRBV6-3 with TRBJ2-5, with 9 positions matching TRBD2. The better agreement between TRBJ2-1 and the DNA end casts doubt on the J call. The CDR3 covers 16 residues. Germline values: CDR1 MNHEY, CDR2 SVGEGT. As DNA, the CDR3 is TGTGCCAGCATCGGATGGGGTAGCGGGAGAATTGATGAGCAGTTCTTC. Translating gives CASIGWGSGRIDEQFF.

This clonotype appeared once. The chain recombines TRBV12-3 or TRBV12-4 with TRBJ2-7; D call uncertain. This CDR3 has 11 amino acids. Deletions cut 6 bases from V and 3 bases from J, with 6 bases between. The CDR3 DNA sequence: TGTGCCAGCAGCACTCACTACGAGCAGTACTTC. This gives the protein CASSTHYEQYF.

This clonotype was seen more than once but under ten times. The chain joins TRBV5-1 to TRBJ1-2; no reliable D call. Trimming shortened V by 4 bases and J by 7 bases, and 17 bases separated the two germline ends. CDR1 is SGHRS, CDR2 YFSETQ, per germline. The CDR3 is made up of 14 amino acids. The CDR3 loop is CASSPRVGSGGYTF. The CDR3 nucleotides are TGCGCCAGCAGCCCGAGAGTGGGCTCGGGTGGCTACACCTTC. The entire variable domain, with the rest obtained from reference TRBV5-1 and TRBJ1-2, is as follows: KAGVTQTPRYLIKTRGQQVTLSCSPISGHRSVSWYQQTPGQGLQFLFEYFSETQRNKGNFPGRFSGRQFSNSRSEMNVSTLELGDSALYLCASSPRVGSGGYTFGSGTRLTVV.

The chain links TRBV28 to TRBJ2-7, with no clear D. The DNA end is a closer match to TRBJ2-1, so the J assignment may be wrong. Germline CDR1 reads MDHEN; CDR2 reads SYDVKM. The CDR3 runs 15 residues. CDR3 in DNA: TGTGCCAGCAGTTTATGGGCAGTCTCCTACAATGAGCAGTTCTTC. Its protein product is CASSLWAVSYNEQFF.

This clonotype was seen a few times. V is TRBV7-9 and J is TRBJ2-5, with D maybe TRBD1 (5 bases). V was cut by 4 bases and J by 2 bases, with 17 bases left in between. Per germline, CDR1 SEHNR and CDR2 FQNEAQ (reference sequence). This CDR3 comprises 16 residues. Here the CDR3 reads CASSSFGAGQQETQYF. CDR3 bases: TGTGCCAGCAGCTCTTTTGGGGCAGGCCAACAAGAGACCCAGTACTTC.

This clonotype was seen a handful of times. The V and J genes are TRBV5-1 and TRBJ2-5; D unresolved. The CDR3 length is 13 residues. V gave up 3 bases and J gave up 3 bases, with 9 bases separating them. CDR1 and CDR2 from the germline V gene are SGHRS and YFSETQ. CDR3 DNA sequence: TGCGCCAGCAGCTCCTGGGTTGAAGAGACCCAGTACTTC. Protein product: CASSSWVEETQYF.

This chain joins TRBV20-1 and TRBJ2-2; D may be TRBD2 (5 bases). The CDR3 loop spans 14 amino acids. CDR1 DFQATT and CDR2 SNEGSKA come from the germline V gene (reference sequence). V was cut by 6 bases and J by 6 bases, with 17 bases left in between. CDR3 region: CSAVRTPGAGELFF. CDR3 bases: TGCAGTGCCGTACGAACGCCCGGGGCCGGGGAGCTGTTTTTT.

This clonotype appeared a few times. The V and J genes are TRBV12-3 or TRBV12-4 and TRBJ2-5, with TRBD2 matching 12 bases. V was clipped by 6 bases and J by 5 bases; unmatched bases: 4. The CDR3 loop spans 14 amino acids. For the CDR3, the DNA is TGTGCCAGCAGAAGACTAGCGGGGGACGAGACCCAGTACTTC. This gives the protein CASRRLAGDETQYF.

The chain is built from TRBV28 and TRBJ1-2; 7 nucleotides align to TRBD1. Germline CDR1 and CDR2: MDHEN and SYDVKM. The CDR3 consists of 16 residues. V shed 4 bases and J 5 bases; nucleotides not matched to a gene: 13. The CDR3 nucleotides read TGTGCCAGCAGTTACGGGACAGCCCCCGTGCGGTATGGCTACACCTTC. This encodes CASSYGTAPVRYGYTF.

The CDR3 region is CASSLANIDEQYF. For the CDR3, the DNA is TGTGCCAGCAGCTTAGCGAACATCGACGAGCAGTACTTC. This rearrangement joins TRBV7-9 to TRBJ2-7; D call uncertain. The germline CDR1 and CDR2 sequences are SEHNR and FQNEAQ (reference sequence). Trimming left V 0 bases short and J 5 bases short, with 8 bases between. The CDR3 is 13 residues long. Looking up the rest from reference TRBV7-9 and TRBJ2-7 gives the full variable domain: DTGVSQNPRHKITKRGQNVTFRCDPISEHNRLYWYRQTLGQGPEFLTYFQNEAQLEKSRLLSDRFSAERPKGSFSTLEIQRTEQGDSAMYLCASSLANIDEQYFGPGTRLTVT.

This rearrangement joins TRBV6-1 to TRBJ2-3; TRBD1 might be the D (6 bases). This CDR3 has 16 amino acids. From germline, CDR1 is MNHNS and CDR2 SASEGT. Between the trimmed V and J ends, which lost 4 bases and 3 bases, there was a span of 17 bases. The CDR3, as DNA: TGTGCCAGCAGTGTAACCAGGGGACGCCGGACAGATACGCAGTATTTT. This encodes CASSVTRGRRTDTQYF.

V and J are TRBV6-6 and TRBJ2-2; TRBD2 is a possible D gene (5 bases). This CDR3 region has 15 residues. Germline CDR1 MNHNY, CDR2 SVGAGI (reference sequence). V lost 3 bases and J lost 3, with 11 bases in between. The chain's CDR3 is CASSYRMRDTGELFF. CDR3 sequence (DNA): TGTGCCAGCAGTTATCGGATGCGGGACACCGGGGAGCTGTTTTTT.

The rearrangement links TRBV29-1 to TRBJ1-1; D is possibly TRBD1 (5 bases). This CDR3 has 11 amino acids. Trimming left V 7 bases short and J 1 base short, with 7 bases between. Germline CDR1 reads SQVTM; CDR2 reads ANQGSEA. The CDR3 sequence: CSGRGNTEAFF. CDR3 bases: TGCAGCGGGAGGGGGAACACTGAAGCTTTCTTT.

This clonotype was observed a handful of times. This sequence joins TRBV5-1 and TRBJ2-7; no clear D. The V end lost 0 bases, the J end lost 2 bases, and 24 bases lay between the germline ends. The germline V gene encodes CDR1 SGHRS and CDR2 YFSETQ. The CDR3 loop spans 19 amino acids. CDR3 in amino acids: CASSLAPSDWKPIPYEQYF. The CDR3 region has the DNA TGCGCCAGCAGCTTGGCCCCCTCCGACTGGAAGCCGATACCCTACGAGCAGTACTTC.

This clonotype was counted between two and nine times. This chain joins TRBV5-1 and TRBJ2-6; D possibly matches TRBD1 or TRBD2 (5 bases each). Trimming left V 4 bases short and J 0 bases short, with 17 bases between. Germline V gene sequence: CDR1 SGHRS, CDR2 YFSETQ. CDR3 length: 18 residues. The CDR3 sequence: CASSGRDGGASGANVLTF. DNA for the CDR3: TGCGCCAGCAGCGGAAGGGACGGCGGTGCCTCTGGGGCCAACGTCCTGACTTTC.